Sequencing of this T cell receptor (beta chain) was carried out in a study of blood T cell repertoires in COVID-19. On the study more broadly: The United States, Italy and Spain provided the acute and convalescent COVID-19 samples. Nucleic acid was either cDNA or gDNA, and it came from T cells, B-cell-depleted T cells, or PBMCs.

In the original analysis: Researchers report that nucleated cell counts were estimated from reference gene primer amplification. Some clones are missing from TCRdb's copy, which holds only in-frame ones; the method was immunoSEQ multiplex PCR. V and J calls and clone size follow that table, whereas D and trimming were derived from the DNA. This table holds approximately 58,000 clones, 77% found once. This clonotype originated in a man between 65 and 85 years old with active or convalescent COVID-19. The sequenced sample consisted of peripheral blood.

CDR3 nucleotides: TGTGCCAGCTCACCGGGGGGAGAGTCCTACGAGCAGTACTTC. It specifies CASSPGGESYEQYF. V usage is TRBV18 and J usage is TRBJ2-7, with a weak D call TRBD2 (6 bases). The CDR3 consists of 14 residues. CDR1 is KGHSH and CDR2 is LQKENI in the germline V gene. V was shortened by 3 bases and J by 1 base, with 10 bases between the two germline ends.